This T cell receptor (beta chain) appears in the sequencing data of a study of response to subunit inactivated influenza vaccine. This clonotype has ten or more counts. Its antigen is not identified. The CDR3 is 13 residues long. Germline V gives CDR1 LGHNA, CDR2 YSLEER. Trimming removed 0 bases from V and 1 base from J, with 3 bases in between. General study results and limits: New T cells are recruited in small numbers by each seasonal influenza vaccination, according to the authors' suggestion.

TCRdb called the RT-PCR reads again in MiXCR, with one record for every CDR3 protein. The sample lists around 320,000 distinct CDR3 sequences; 20% to 25% were seen once. This specimen was PBMCs from blood, taken about 19 months after vaccination. The clonotype was recovered from a man aged 50-75 years who received an inactivated influenza vaccine. The genes are TRBV4-3 and TRBJ1-1; D not certain. The CDR3 DNA reads as TGCGCCAGCAGCCAAGAACAGAACACTGAAGCTTTCTTT. It specifies CASSQEQNTEAFF.